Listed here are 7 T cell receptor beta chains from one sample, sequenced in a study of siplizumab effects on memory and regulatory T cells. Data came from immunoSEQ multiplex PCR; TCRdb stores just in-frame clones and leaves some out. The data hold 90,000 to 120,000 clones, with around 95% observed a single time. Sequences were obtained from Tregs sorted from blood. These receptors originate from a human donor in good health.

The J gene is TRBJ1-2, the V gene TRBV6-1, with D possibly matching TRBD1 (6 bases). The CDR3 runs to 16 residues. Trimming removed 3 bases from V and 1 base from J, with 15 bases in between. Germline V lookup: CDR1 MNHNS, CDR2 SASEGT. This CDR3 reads CASSDPLGAYNYGYTF. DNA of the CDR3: TGTGCCAGCAGTGACCCCCTGGGGGCGTATAACTATGGCTACACCTTC.

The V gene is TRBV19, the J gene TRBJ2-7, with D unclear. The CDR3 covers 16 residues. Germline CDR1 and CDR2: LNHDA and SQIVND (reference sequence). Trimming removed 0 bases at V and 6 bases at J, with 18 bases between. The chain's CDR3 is CASSIDLVGRAVEQYF. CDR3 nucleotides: TGTGCCAGTAGTATAGATTTAGTTGGAAGGGCGGTCGAGCAGTACTTC.

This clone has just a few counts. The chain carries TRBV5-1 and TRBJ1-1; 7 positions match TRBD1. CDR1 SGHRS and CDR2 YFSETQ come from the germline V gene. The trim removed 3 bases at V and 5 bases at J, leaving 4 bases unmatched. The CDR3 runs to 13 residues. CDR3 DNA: TGCGCCAGCAGCTCGACAGGGCAAACTGAAGCTTTCTTT. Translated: CASSSTGQTEAFF. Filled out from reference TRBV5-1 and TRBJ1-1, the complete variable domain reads KAGVTQTPRYLIKTRGQQVTLSCSPISGHRSVSWYQQTPGQGLQFLFEYFSETQRNKGNFPGRFSGRQFSNSRSEMNVSTLELGDSALYLCASSSTGQTEAFFGQGTRLTVV.

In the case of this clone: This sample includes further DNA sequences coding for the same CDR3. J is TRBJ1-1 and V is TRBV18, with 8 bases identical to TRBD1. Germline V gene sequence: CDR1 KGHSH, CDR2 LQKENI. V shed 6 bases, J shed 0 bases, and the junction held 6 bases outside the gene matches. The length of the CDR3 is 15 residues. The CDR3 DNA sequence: TGTGCCAGCTCGCCTACGACAGGGGTGAACACTGAAGCTTTCTTT. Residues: CASSPTTGVNTEAFF.

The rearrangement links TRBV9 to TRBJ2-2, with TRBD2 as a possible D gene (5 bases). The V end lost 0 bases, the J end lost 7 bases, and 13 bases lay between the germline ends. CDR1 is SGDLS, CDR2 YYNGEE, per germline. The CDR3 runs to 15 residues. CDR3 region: CASSVGVALGGELFF. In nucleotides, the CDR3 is TGTGCCAGCAGCGTAGGTGTAGCGCTTGGCGGGGAGCTGTTTTTT.

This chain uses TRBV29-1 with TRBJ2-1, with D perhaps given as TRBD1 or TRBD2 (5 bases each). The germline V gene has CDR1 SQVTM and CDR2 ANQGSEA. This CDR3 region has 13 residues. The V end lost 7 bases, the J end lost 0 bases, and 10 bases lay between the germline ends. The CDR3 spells CSGDASSYNEQFF. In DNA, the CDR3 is TGCAGCGGGGACGCCAGCTCCTACAATGAGCAGTTCTTC.

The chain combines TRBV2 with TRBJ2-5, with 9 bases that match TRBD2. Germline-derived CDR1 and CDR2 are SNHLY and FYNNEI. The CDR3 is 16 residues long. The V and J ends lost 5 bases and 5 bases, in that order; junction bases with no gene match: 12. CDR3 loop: CASSRTGGLASETQYF. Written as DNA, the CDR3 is TGTGCCAGCAGTCGTACCGGAGGACTAGCGTCGGAGACCCAGTACTTC.